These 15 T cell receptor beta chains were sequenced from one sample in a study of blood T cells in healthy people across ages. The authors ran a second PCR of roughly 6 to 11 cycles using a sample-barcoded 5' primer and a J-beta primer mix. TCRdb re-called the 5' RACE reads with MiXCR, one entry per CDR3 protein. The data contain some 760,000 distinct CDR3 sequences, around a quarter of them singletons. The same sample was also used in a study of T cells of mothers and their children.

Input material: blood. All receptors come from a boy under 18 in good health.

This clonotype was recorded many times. This chain's CDR3 is CASSFSGNQPQHF. CDR3 nucleotide sequence: TGTGCCAGCAGTTTTTCCGGGAATCAGCCCCAGCATTTT. The chain links TRBV28 to TRBJ1-5; D gene uncertain. The V end was cut by 3 bases, the J end by 4 bases, with 7 bases between. The V gene's germline CDR1 is MDHEN and CDR2 SYDVKM. The CDR3 runs 13 residues. Variable domain in full (rest from reference TRBV28 and TRBJ1-5): DVKVTQSSRYLVKRTGEKVFLECVQDMDHENMFWYRQDPGLGLRLIYFSYDVKMKEKGDIPEGYSVSREKKERFSLILESASTNQTSMYLCASSFSGNQPQHFGDGTRLSIL.

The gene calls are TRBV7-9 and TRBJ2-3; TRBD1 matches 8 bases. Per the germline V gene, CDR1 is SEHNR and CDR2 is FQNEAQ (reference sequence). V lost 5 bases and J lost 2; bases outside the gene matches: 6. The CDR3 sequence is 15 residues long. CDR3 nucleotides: TGTGCCAGCAGCATGGGACAGGACCCCACAGATACGCAGTATTTT. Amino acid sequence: CASSMGQDPTDTQYF.

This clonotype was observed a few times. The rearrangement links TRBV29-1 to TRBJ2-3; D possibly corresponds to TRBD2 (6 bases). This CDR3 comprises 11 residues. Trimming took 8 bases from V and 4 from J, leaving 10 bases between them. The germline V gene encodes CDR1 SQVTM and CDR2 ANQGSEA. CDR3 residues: CSMGLADTQYF. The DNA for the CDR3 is TGCAGCATGGGACTTGCAGATACGCAGTATTTT.

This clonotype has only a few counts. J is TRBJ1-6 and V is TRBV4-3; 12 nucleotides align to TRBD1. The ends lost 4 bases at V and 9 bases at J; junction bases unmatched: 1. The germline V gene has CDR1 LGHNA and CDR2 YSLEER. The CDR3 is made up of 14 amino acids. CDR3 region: CASSRDRGRSPLHF. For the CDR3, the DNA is TGCGCCAGCAGCCGGGACAGGGGGCGTTCACCCCTCCACTTT.

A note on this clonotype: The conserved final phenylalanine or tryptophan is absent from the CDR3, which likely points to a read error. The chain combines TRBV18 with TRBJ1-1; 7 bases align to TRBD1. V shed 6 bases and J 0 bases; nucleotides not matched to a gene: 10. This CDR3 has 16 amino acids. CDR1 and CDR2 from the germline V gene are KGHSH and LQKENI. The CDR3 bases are TGTGCCAGCTCCACCGGGCAGGGGGTATTGAACACTGAAGCTTTCCTT. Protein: CASSTGQGVLNTEAFL.

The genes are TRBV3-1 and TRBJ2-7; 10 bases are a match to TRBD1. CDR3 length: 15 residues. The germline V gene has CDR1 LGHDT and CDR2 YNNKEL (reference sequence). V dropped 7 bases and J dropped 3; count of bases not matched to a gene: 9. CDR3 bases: TGTGCCAGCACCCGAGGGGGACAGGGGTACTACGAGCAGTACTTC. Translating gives CASTRGGQGYYEQYF.

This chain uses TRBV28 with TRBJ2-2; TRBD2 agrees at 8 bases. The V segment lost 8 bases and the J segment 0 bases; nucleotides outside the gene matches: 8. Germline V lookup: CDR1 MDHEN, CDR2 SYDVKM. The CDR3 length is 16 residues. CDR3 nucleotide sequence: TGTGCCAGCTCATTTAGCGGGACACCGAACACCGGGGAGCTGTTTTTT. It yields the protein CASSFSGTPNTGELFF.

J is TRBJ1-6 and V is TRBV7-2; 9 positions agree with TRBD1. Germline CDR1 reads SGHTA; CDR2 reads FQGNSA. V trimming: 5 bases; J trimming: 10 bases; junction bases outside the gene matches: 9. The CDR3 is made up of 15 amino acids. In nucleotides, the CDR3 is TGTGCCAGCAGCCCTGGGACAGGGAAGAGCTCACCCCTCCACTTT. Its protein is CASSPGTGKSSPLHF. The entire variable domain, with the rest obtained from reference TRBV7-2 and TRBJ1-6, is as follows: GAGVSQSPSNKVTEKGKDVELRCDPISGHTALYWYRQSLGQGLEFLIYFQGNSAPDKSGLPSDRFSAERTGGSVSTLTIQRTQQEDSAVYLCASSPGTGKSSPLHFGNGTRLTVT.

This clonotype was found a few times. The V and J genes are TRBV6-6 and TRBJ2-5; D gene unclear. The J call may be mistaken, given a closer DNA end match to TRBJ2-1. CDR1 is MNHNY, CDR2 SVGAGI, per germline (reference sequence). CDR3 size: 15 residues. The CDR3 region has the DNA TGTGCCAGCAGTCCCCCCGGGCGAAAAAACAATGAGCAGTTCTTC. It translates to CASSPPGRKNNEQFF.

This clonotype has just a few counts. Written as DNA, the CDR3 is TGTGCCATCAAGGAGACAGACCTCCAAGAGACCCAGTACTTC. Amino acids: CAIKETDLQETQYF. This sequence joins TRBV10-3 and TRBJ2-5, with D tentatively TRBD1 (5 bases). The CDR3 loop spans 14 amino acids. The germline CDR1 and CDR2 sequences are ENHRY and SYGVKD. V was trimmed by 7 bases and J by 1 base, leaving 13 bases between them.

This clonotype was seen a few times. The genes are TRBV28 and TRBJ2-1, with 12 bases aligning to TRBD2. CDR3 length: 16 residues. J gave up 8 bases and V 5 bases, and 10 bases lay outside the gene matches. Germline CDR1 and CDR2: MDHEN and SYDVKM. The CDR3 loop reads CASSGPGTSGFDEQFF. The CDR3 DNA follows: TGTGCCAGCAGTGGCCCCGGGACTAGCGGGTTCGATGAGCAGTTCTTC. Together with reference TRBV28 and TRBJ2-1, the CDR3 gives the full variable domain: DVKVTQSSRYLVKRTGEKVFLECVQDMDHENMFWYRQDPGLGLRLIYFSYDVKMKEKGDIPEGYSVSREKKERFSLILESASTNQTSMYLCASSGPGTSGFDEQFFGPGTRLTVL.

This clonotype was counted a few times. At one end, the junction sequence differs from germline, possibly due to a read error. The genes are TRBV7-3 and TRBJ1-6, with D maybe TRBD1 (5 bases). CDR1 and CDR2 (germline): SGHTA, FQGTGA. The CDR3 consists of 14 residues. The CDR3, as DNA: TGTGCCAGCAGCTCTACCGGGACTAATTCACCCCTCCACTTC. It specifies CASSSTGTNSPLHF.

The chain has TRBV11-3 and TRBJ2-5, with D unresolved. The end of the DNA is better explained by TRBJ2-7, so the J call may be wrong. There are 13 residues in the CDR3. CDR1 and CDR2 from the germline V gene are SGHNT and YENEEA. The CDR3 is CASSQQPGSEQYF. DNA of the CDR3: TGTGCCAGCAGCCAGCAGCCGGGCAGCGAGCAGTACTTC.

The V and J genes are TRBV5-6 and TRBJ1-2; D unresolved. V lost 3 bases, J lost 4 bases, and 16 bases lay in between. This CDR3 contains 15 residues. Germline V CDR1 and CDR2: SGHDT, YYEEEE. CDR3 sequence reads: CASSSAGEGTYGYTF. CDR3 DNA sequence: TGTGCCAGCAGCTCAGCCGGGGAGGGAACCTATGGCTACACCTTC.

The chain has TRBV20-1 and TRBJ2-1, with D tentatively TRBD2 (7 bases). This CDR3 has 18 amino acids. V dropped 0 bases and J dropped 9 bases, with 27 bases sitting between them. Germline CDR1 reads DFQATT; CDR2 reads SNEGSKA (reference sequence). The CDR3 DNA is TGCAGTGCTAGAGAACCGGAGGGCGGACTAGGGGGTTGGGGTGAGCAGTTCTTC. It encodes CSAREPEGGLGGWGEQFF.